The 24 T cell receptor beta chains reported below all come from one sample, sequenced in a study of T cells in Graves' hyperthyroidism and ophthalmopathy (dated by TCRdb to the late 2010s). Libraries came from multiplex PCR. Sequencing relied on an Illumina HiSeq 2000. TCR beta CDR3 regions were amplified from RNA transcripts. For the first round of RT-PCR on the TCR CDR3, the HTBI primer set was used together with the Qiagen OneStep RT-PCR kit. TCRdb reran the public reads through fastp at Q25 and MiXCR, keeping productive beta chains. Each entry is one CDR3 protein sequence, shown with its most common DNA and genes. Here the sample has about 600,000 distinct CDR3 sequences; 13% to 15% occur a single time. The ten largest clones capture about 6.6% of the sample. Input material: blood. These TCRs come from a woman between 18 and 29 years old with Graves' ophthalmopathy.

This clonotype was recorded at least ten times. The V and J genes are TRBV5-1 and TRBJ2-1; D tentatively fits TRBD1 or TRBD2 (5 bases each). With 2 bases removed from V and 12 bases from J, the gap between germline ends came to 12 bases. Looked up from germline, CDR1 is SGHRS and CDR2 is YFSETQ. There are 12 residues in the CDR3. This CDR3 is CASSFGSRGQFF. CDR3 nucleotides: TGCGCCAGCAGCTTTGGGTCGAGGGGGCAGTTCTTC.

The chain carries TRBV27 and TRBJ2-7, with 10 nucleotides matching TRBD1. Germline V gene data show CDR1 as MNHEY and CDR2 as SMNVEV (reference sequence). The CDR3 extends over 15 amino acids. The trim removed 2 bases at V and 3 bases at J, leaving 4 bases unmatched. CDR3 nucleotide sequence: TGTGCCAGCAGTTTAGGGGACAGGGGAGGCTACGAGCAGTACTTC. Its translation: CASSLGDRGGYEQYF.

This clonotype was recorded at least ten times. V is TRBV2 and J is TRBJ2-7, with D uncertain. CDR1 is SNHLY, CDR2 FYNNEI, per germline. The CDR3 loop spans 15 amino acids. The germline V and J ends were trimmed by 1 base and 3 bases, with 13 bases remaining between them. CDR3 protein: CASSEVPSTVYEQYF. The CDR3 DNA reads as TGTGCCAGCAGTGAAGTACCCAGTACAGTCTACGAGCAGTACTTC.

Note on this clonotype: This may be a read error: a much more frequent sequence differs by one nucleotide. This rearrangement joins TRBV20-1 to TRBJ2-5; D is uncertain. The CDR3 is made up of 13 amino acids. Trimming took 5 bases from V and 4 from J, leaving 14 bases between them. The germline CDR1 and CDR2 sequences are DFQATT and SNEGSKA (reference sequence). CDR3 region: CSARLDGRETQYF. CDR3 sequence (DNA): TGCAGTGCTCGACTGGACGGACGAGAGACCCAGTACTTC.

J is TRBJ1-6 and V is TRBV30; tentatively, D is TRBD1 (5 bases). This CDR3 spans 13 amino acids. CDR1 is GTSNPN, CDR2 SVGIG, per germline (reference sequence). V was shortened by 5 bases and J by 5 bases, with 10 bases between the two germline ends. CDR3 coding DNA: TGTGCCTGGGCCGGGGCAAATAATTCACCCCTCCACTTT. Translation: CAWAGANNSPLHF.

This clonotype was picked up many times. V gene TRBV11-3 combines with J gene TRBJ1-1; 8 bases line up with TRBD1. There are 15 residues in the CDR3. CDR1 and CDR2 from the germline V gene are SGHNT and YENEEA. The trim removed 1 base at V and 8 bases at J, leaving 9 bases unmatched. The DNA for the CDR3 is TGTGCCAGCAGCTTAGGCCAGGGGGCCGGCGGCGAAGCTTTCTTT. This codes for CASSLGQGAGGEAFF.

This clonotype was recorded at least ten times. The V call is TRBV6-1, the J call TRBJ1-2; no firm D call. The V end was cut by 8 bases, the J end by 2 bases, with 18 bases between. Germline V CDR1 and CDR2: MNHNS, SASEGT. The CDR3 contains 15 residues. CDR3 loop: CASRKGTAANYGYTF. In nucleotides, the CDR3 is TGTGCCAGCCGTAAGGGCACAGCAGCGAACTATGGCTACACCTTC.

Ten or more counts support this clonotype. The DNA for the CDR3 is TGTGCCAGCAGTCCCAGGGGGCCCTACGAGCAGTACTTC. Protein: CASSPRGPYEQYF. The chain is built from TRBV6-1 and TRBJ2-7, with 8 bases aligning to TRBD1. Germline V gene sequence: CDR1 MNHNS, CDR2 SASEGT. The CDR3 sequence is 13 residues long. V dropped 5 bases and J dropped 2; count of bases not matched to a gene: 2.

A few counts support this clonotype. The gene calls are TRBV14 and TRBJ1-1; D ambiguous. The germline V and J ends were trimmed by 3 bases and 0 bases, with 8 bases remaining between them. There are 14 residues in the CDR3. Looked up from germline, CDR1 is SGHDN and CDR2 is FVKESK. The CDR3 sequence: CASSQVQLNTEAFF. As DNA, the CDR3 is TGTGCCAGCAGCCAGGTCCAGTTGAACACTGAAGCTTTCTTT.

This clonotype was detected many times. CDR3 nucleotide sequence: TGTGCCAGCAGTCGTGCGGCAGGGGGTTGGAACGAGCAGTACTTC. The encoded protein is CASSRAAGGWNEQYF. The chain uses TRBV2 and TRBJ2-7, with 7 bases fitting TRBD1. V lost 5 bases to trimming and J lost 5 bases; unmatched junction nucleotides: 12. Germline assignment: CDR1 SNHLY and CDR2 FYNNEI. The CDR3 sequence is 15 residues long.

This clonotype has at least ten counts. The chain uses TRBV7-3 and TRBJ2-5; tentatively, D is TRBD1 or TRBD2 (5 bases each). Germline V lookup: CDR1 SGHTA, CDR2 FQGTGA. The CDR3 runs 14 residues. The V and J ends lost 5 bases and 10 bases respectively, with 20 bases between them. The CDR3 coding sequence is TGTGCCAGCAGCCCAACCGGGCCCCAGGGAGACCAGTACTTC. It encodes CASSPTGPQGDQYF. Together with reference TRBV7-3 and TRBJ2-5, the CDR3 gives the full variable domain: GAGVSQTPSNKVTEKGKYVELRCDPISGHTALYWYRQSLGQGPEFLIYFQGTGAADDSGLPNDRFFAVRPEGSVSTLKIQRTERGDSAVYLCASSPTGPQGDQYFGPGTRLLVL.

The table lists this clonotype with many counts. The chain is built from TRBV6-1 and TRBJ1-6; 7 bases line up with TRBD1. There are 15 residues in the CDR3. V shed 2 bases, J shed 7 bases, and the junction held 5 bases outside the gene matches. Germline V CDR1 and CDR2: MNHNS, SASEGT. The CDR3: CASSEQGQLNSPLHF. In DNA form, the CDR3 reads TGTGCCAGCAGTGAACAGGGACAGCTAAATTCACCCCTCCACTTT.

This clonotype has a handful of counts. The rearrangement joins TRBV20-1 to TRBJ1-1; D is undetermined. V was shortened by 5 bases and J by 1 base, with 11 bases between the two germline ends. The CDR3 is made up of 13 amino acids. The germline V gene has CDR1 DFQATT and CDR2 SNEGSKA (reference sequence). The CDR3 protein is CSAVMGGNTEAFF. The CDR3 nucleotides are TGCAGTGCTGTTATGGGAGGGAACACTGAAGCTTTCTTT.

In this sample, this clonotype turned up a few times. The genes are TRBV28 and TRBJ2-6, with D unclear. In germline, CDR1 is MDHEN, CDR2 SYDVKM. This CDR3 is 14 amino acids long. V was clipped by 2 bases and J by 4 bases, with 6 bases between them. Here the CDR3 reads CASSLGGGANVLTF. CDR3 sequence (DNA): TGTGCCAGCAGTTTAGGCGGCGGGGCCAACGTCCTGACTTTC. The entire variable domain, with the rest obtained from reference TRBV28 and TRBJ2-6, is as follows: DVKVTQSSRYLVKRTGEKVFLECVQDMDHENMFWYRQDPGLGLRLIYFSYDVKMKEKGDIPEGYSVSREKKERFSLILESASTNQTSMYLCASSLGGGANVLTFGAGSRLTVL.

The table lists this clonotype with many counts. This sequence joins TRBV2 and TRBJ2-3, with 8 nucleotides matching TRBD2. Losses at the gene ends were 3 bases for V and 2 bases for J; bases not matched to a gene: 4. Germline V gene sequence: CDR1 SNHLY, CDR2 FYNNEI. This CDR3 is 15 amino acids long. The CDR3 is CASSDTAGVTDTQYF. CDR3 in DNA: TGTGCCAGCAGTGATACAGCGGGAGTCACAGATACGCAGTATTTT.

Many counts were recorded for this clonotype. This sequence joins TRBV2 and TRBJ2-7; 9 bases agree with TRBD1. J was trimmed by 1 base and V by 7 bases; bases with no gene match: 8. The germline CDR1 and CDR2 sequences are SNHLY and FYNNEI. This CDR3 contains 15 residues. The CDR3 bases are TGTGCCAGCAAAACCGGGACAGGGCGATCCTACGAGCAGTACTTC. Protein sequence: CASKTGTGRSYEQYF.

With respect to this clonotype: This may stem from a read error, because a much larger clone lies one nucleotide away. The chain joins TRBV2 to TRBJ2-7; 9 nucleotides line up with TRBD1. V was pared by 4 bases and J by 5 bases, with 3 bases of the junction left unmatched. CDR1 and CDR2 (germline): SNHLY, FYNNEI. CDR3 length: 13 amino acids. The chain's CDR3 is CASSVQGADEQYF. CDR3 DNA sequence: TGTGCCAGCAGTGTACAGGGGGCAGACGAGCAGTACTTC.

This clonotype was observed at least ten times. One end of the junction does not line up with germline, which may come from a read error. This chain uses TRBV7-9 with TRBJ2-1; 11 bases match TRBD2. This CDR3 is built from 16 residues. The germline gives CDR1 SEHNR, CDR2 FQNEAQ (reference sequence). CDR3 amino acids: CASSLAGTSGNNEQFF. CDR3 coding DNA: TGCGCCAGCAGCTTGGCAGGGACTAGCGGCAACAATGAGCAGTTCTTC.

As DNA, the CDR3 is TGTGCCAGCAGTTACTCTAGGTTTCAGCCCCAGCATTTT. This encodes CASSYSRFQPQHF. This chain connects TRBV6-6 to TRBJ1-5; D uncertain. V dropped 0 bases and J dropped 6 bases, with 6 bases sitting between them. Germline values: CDR1 MNHNY, CDR2 SVGAGI (reference sequence). There are 13 residues in the CDR3.

This clonotype has more than one count but fewer than ten. The CDR3 DNA is TGTGCCAGCAGAATCGACAGGGACCAGGGGAATTCACCCCTCCACTTT. The encoded protein is CASRIDRDQGNSPLHF. This chain uses TRBV27 with TRBJ1-6; 7 nucleotides agree with TRBD1. V was pared by 6 bases and J by 7 bases, with 12 bases of the junction left unmatched. The CDR3 is 16 residues long. The germline gives CDR1 MNHEY, CDR2 SMNVEV (reference sequence).

This clonotype came up many times. The rearrangement links TRBV11-3 to TRBJ2-3; the match to TRBD2 covers 10 bases. The ends lost 0 bases at V and 4 bases at J; junction bases unmatched: 4. The CDR3 contains 16 residues. Germline assignment: CDR1 SGHNT and CDR2 YENEEA. The CDR3 DNA sequence: TGTGCCAGCAGCTTAGATCGTCTAGCGGGAGCAGATACGCAGTATTTT. Translated, it gives CASSLDRLAGADTQYF.

This clonotype was observed a few times. The chain uses TRBV20-1 and TRBJ2-1; 7 nucleotides align to TRBD2. CDR1 and CDR2 (germline): DFQATT, SNEGSKA (reference sequence). The CDR3 sequence is 13 residues long. J lost 4 bases, V lost 6 bases, and 6 bases had no gene match. The chain's CDR3 is CSAASGRYNEQFF. The CDR3 nucleotides read TGCAGTGCCGCTAGCGGCAGGTACAATGAGCAGTTCTTC.

This clonotype was seen only a few times. This chain uses TRBV7-9 with TRBJ2-1; D tentatively fits TRBD1 or TRBD2 (5 bases each). Trimming left V 1 base short and J 8 bases short, with 9 bases between. CDR1 and CDR2 (germline): SEHNR, FQNEAQ (reference sequence). CDR3 length: 13 amino acids. The CDR3 DNA is TGTGCCAGCAGCTTAGGGGGACCGTATGAGCAGTTCTTC. Translated: CASSLGGPYEQFF. Full variable domain (remainder filled in from reference TRBV7-9 and TRBJ2-1): DTGVSQNPRHKITKRGQNVTFRCDPISEHNRLYWYRQTLGQGPEFLTYFQNEAQLEKSRLLSDRFSAERPKGSFSTLEIQRTEQGDSAMYLCASSLGGPYEQFFGPGTRLTVL.

The chain recombines TRBV20-1 with TRBJ1-5; 8 nucleotides align to TRBD1. CDR3 size: 14 residues. CDR1 DFQATT and CDR2 SNEGSKA come from the germline V gene (reference sequence). Losses at the gene ends were 5 bases for V and 3 bases for J; bases not matched to a gene: 6. In DNA, the CDR3 is TGCAGTGCTGGTGGACAGGGAGCCAATCAGCCCCAGCATTTT. Translation gives CSAGGQGANQPQHF.